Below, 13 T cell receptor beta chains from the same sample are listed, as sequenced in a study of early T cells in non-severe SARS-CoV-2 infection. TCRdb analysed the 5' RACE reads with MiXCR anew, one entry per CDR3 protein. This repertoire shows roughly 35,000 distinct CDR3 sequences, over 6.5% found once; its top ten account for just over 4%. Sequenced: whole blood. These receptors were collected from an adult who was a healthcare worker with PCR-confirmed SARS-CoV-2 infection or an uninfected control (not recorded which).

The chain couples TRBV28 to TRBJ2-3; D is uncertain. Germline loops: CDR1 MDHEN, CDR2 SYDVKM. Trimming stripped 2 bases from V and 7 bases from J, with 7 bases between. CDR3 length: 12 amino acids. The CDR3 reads CASSLGRYTQYF. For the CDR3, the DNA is TGTGCCAGCAGTTTAGGCAGGTATACGCAGTATTTT. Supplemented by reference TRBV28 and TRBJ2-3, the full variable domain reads DVKVTQSSRYLVKRTGEKVFLECVQDMDHENMFWYRQDPGLGLRLIYFSYDVKMKEKGDIPEGYSVSREKKERFSLILESASTNQTSMYLCASSLGRYTQYFGPGTRLTVL.

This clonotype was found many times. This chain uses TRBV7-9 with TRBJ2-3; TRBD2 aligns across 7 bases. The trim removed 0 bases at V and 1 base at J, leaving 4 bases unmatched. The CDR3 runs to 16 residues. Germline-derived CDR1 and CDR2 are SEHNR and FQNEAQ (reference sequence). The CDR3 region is CASSLALAAGTDTQYF. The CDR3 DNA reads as TGTGCCAGCAGCTTAGCCCTAGCGGCGGGCACAGATACGCAGTATTTT.

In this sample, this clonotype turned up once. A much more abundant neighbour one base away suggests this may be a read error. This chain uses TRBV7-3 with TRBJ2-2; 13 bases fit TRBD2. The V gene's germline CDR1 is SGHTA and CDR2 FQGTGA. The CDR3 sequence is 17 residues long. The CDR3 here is CANSRDRTSGRSGELFF. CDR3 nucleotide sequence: TGTGCCAACAGCCGAGACCGGACTAGCGGGAGATCCGGGGAGCTGTTTTTT.

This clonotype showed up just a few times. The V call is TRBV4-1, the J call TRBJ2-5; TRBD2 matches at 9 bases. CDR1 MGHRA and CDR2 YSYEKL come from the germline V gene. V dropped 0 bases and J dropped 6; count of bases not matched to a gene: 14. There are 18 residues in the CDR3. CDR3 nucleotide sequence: TGCGCCAGCAGCCAAGAGATCGCCCTGGCGGGAGGGGAGAAGACCCAGTACTTC. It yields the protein CASSQEIALAGGEKTQYF.

The CDR3 loop is CASRRDGPGEQYF. The CDR3 DNA is TGTGCCAGCAGACGGGACGGGCCAGGGGAGCAGTACTTC. The rearrangement links TRBV28 to TRBJ2-7; D possibly uses TRBD1 or TRBD2 (5 bases each). CDR1 and CDR2 (germline): MDHEN, SYDVKM. V was trimmed by 6 bases and J by 7 bases, leaving 16 bases between them. This CDR3 is 13 amino acids long. The variable domain in full, completed from reference TRBV28 and TRBJ2-7, reads DVKVTQSSRYLVKRTGEKVFLECVQDMDHENMFWYRQDPGLGLRLIYFSYDVKMKEKGDIPEGYSVSREKKERFSLILESASTNQTSMYLCASRRDGPGEQYFGPGTRLTVT.

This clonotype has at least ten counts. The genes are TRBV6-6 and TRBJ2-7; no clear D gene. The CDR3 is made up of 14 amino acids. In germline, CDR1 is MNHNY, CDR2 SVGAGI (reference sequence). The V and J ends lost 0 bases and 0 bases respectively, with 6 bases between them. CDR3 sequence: CASSYSESSYEQYF. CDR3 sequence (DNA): TGTGCCAGCAGTTACTCAGAGAGCTCCTACGAGCAGTACTTC.

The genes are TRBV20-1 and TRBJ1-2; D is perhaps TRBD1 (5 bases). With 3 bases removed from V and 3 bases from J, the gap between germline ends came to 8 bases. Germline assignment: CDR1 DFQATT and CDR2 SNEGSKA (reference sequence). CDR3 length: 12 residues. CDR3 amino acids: CSARGRDYGYTF. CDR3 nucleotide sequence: TGCAGTGCTAGGGGGCGCGACTATGGCTACACCTTC.

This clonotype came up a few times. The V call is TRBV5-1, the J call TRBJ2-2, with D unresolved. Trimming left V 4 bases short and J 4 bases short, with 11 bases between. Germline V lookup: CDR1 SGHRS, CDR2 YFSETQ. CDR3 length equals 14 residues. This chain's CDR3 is CASSPTVGTGELFF. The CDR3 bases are TGCGCCAGCAGCCCGACCGTAGGCACCGGGGAGCTGTTTTTT.

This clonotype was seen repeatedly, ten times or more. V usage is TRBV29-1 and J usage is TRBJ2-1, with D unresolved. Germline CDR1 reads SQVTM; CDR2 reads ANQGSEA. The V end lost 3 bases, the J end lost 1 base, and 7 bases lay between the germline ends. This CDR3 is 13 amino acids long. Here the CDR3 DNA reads TGCAGCGTTGAGGGCTCGTCCTACAATGAGCAGTTCTTC. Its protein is CSVEGSSYNEQFF.

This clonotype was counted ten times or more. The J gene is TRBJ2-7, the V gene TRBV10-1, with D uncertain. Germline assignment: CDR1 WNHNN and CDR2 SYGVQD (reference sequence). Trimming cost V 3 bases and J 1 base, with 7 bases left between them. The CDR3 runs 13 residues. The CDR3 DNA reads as TGCGCCAGCAGTGATACGGATTCCTACGAGCAGTACTTC. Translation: CASSDTDSYEQYF.

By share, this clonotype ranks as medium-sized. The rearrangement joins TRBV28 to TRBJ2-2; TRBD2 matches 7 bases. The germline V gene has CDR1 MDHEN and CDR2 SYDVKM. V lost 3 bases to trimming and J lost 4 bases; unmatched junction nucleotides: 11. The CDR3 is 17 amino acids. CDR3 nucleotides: TGTGCCAGCAGTTTTTTACCCGGACTAGTGGGCACCGGGGAGCTGTTTTTT. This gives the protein CASSFLPGLVGTGELFF.

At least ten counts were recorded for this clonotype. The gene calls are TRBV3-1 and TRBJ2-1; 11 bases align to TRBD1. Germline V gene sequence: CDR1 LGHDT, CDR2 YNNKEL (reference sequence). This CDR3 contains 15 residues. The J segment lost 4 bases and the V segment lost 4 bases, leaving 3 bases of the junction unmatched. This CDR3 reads CASSPRDRGYNEQFF. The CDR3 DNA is TGTGCCAGCAGCCCCCGGGACAGGGGGTACAATGAGCAGTTCTTC.

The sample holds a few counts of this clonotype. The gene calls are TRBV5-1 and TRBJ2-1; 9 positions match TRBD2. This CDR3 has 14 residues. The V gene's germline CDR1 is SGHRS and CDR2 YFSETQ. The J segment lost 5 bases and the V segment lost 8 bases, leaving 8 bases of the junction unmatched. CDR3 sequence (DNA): TGCGCCAGTACAATGACTAGCGGTAACAATGAGCAGTTCTTC. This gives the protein CASTMTSGNNEQFF.